Listed here is a single T cell receptor (beta chain). Its antigen is currently unknown. The sample originates from a study of T cell responses to AZD1222 COVID-19 vaccine. General observations from the study: Baseline seropositivity characterized only a handful of AZD1222 recipients. Increases in Spike-specific TCR breadth and depth were seen after two AZD1222 doses. The study reported that nearly half of spike-specific TCRs target unmutated variant regions.

Some clones are missing from TCRdb's copy, which holds only in-frame ones; the method was immunoSEQ multiplex PCR. The sample lists fewer than 150,000 clones; roughly nine tenths were seen once. Looked up from germline, CDR1 is ENHRY and CDR2 is SYGVKD. Trimming cost V 6 bases and J 3 bases; bases outside gene matches: 2. This CDR3 is built from 13 residues. Sequencing was performed on peripheral blood, taken 28 days after the second AZD1222 dose. This TCR was recovered from an adult who received the AZD1222 COVID-19 vaccine. The genes are TRBV10-3 and TRBJ2-5, with TRBD2 matching over 9 bases. CDR3: CAIRVAGEETQYF. The CDR3 DNA is TGTGCCATCAGGGTAGCGGGAGAAGAGACCCAGTACTTC.